One sample yielded the 15 T cell receptor beta chains listed below, sequenced in a study of cytomegalovirus exposure and HLA in healthy donors. The PCR ran on 60 Vbeta and 13 Jbeta primers. Using immunoSEQ multiplex PCR, the repertoire was profiled, and TCRdb retains in-frame clones only, with some absent. The sample records 250,000 to 350,000 clones, more than 80% being singletons. The sample comprised PBMCs. The source is a man aged 40-50 years in good health and CMV-seropositive.

The genes are TRBV27 and TRBJ2-5, with a weak D call TRBD2 (5 bases). The germline V gene encodes CDR1 MNHEY and CDR2 SMNVEV (reference sequence). The germline V and J ends were trimmed by 5 bases and 2 bases, with 12 bases remaining between them. The CDR3 runs 14 residues. CDR3 in amino acids: CASSPRRGQETQYF. The DNA for the CDR3 is TGTGCCAGCAGTCCCCGGAGAGGGCAAGAGACCCAGTACTTC.

The gene calls are TRBV11-2 and TRBJ2-7; D is unresolved. The CDR3 length is 11 residues. V was clipped by 5 bases and J by 3 bases, with 5 bases between them. Germline V lookup: CDR1 SGHAT, CDR2 FQNNGV. CDR3 protein: CASSQLYEQYF. In nucleotides, the CDR3 is TGTGCCAGCAGCCAACTCTACGAGCAGTACTTC.

This clone appeared a few times. The V gene is TRBV10-3, the J gene TRBJ2-1, with 7 bases aligning to TRBD2. There are 15 residues in the CDR3. V trimming: 4 bases; J trimming: 0 bases; junction bases outside the gene matches: 3. CDR1 is ENHRY, CDR2 SYGVKD, per germline. CDR3 amino acids: CAISVGGSSYNEQFF. The CDR3 nucleotides read TGTGCCATCAGTGTGGGCGGGAGCTCCTACAATGAGCAGTTCTTC.

The chain couples TRBV7-3 to TRBJ1-1, with TRBD1 identical over 7 bases. Trimming removed 5 bases from V and 10 bases from J; junction bases left unmatched: 13. The CDR3 extends over 14 amino acids. Germline CDR1 SGHTA, CDR2 FQGTGA. DNA of the CDR3: TGTGCCAGCAGCCCCAGGGGGAGGTTGGAAAGAGCTTTCTTT. It encodes CASSPRGRLERAFF.

This chain connects TRBV4-1 to TRBJ1-5, with D unclear. The CDR3 loop spans 16 amino acids. Trimming took 0 bases from V and 0 from J, leaving 9 bases between them. In germline, CDR1 is MGHRA, CDR2 YSYEKL. CDR3 sequence: CASSQDRTYSNQPQHF. For the CDR3, the DNA is TGCGCCAGCAGCCAAGATAGAACGTATAGCAATCAGCCCCAGCATTTT.

The chain uses TRBV20-1 and TRBJ2-7; TRBD1 matches 9 bases. V dropped 6 bases and J dropped 5; count of bases not matched to a gene: 2. Germline V gives CDR1 DFQATT, CDR2 SNEGSKA (reference sequence). The CDR3 length is 11 residues. The CDR3 region has the DNA TGCAGTGCCCGACAGGGGGACGAGCAGTACTTC. This gives the protein CSARQGDEQYF.

J is TRBJ1-2 and V is TRBV19, with D unresolved. Germline values: CDR1 LNHDA, CDR2 SQIVND (reference sequence). Between the trimmed V and J ends, which lost 3 bases and 4 bases, there was a span of 9 bases. CDR3 length: 13 amino acids. The CDR3 loop reads CASSIGQLYGYTF. The CDR3, as DNA: TGTGCCAGTAGTATTGGGCAGCTCTATGGCTACACCTTC.

The V and J genes are TRBV28 and TRBJ2-3; 9 bases fit TRBD1. Trimming took 10 bases from V and 1 from J; bases not matched to a gene: 9. Per the germline V gene, CDR1 is MDHEN and CDR2 is SYDVKM. The CDR3 sequence is 15 residues long. The CDR3 region is CATRETGGGTDTQYF. The CDR3 bases are TGTGCCACCCGCGAGACAGGGGGGGGCACAGATACGCAGTATTTT.

The rearrangement uses TRBV10-3 and TRBJ2-1; 11 nucleotides align to TRBD2. Germline CDR1 ENHRY, CDR2 SYGVKD. V shed 6 bases and J 5 bases; nucleotides not matched to a gene: 6. The CDR3 loop spans 15 amino acids. As DNA, the CDR3 is TGTGCCATCAGCGATAGCGGGAGGGGGGACAATGAGCAGTTCTTC. This codes for CAISDSGRGDNEQFF.

The chain recombines TRBV29-1 with TRBJ2-7, with 9 nucleotides matching TRBD1. The CDR3 is made up of 13 amino acids. With V trimmed by 5 bases and J by 6 bases, 8 bases remained unmatched. Germline values: CDR1 SQVTM, CDR2 ANQGSEA. CDR3 sequence: CSVLGQGPFEQYF. The CDR3 DNA is TGCAGCGTTCTTGGACAGGGGCCATTCGAGCAGTACTTC.

The gene calls are TRBV7-8 and TRBJ1-1; the match to TRBD1 covers 10 bases. V gave up 5 bases and J gave up 5 bases; unmatched junction bases: 8. The CDR3 contains 15 residues. Germline-derived CDR1 and CDR2 are SGHVS and FQNEAQ. The CDR3: CASSVRQGARTEAFF. CDR3 nucleotide sequence: TGTGCCAGCAGCGTTCGACAGGGGGCGAGGACTGAAGCTTTCTTT.

A single count supports this clone. J is TRBJ2-5 and V is TRBV28; TRBD1 aligns across 10 bases. The last part of the DNA fits TRBJ2-7 better; the J call may be wrong. The CDR3 is 13 amino acids. Germline CDR1 MDHEN, CDR2 SYDVKM. CDR3 in amino acids: CASLRTGGYEQYF. DNA of the CDR3: TGTGCCAGCCTAAGGACAGGGGGCTACGAGCAGTACTTC.

The CDR3 DNA reads as TGTGCCAGTAGTATCCCCTCGACAGGGGAAGGCTACACCTTC. It is translated as CASSIPSTGEGYTF. V and J are TRBV19 and TRBJ1-2; TRBD1 agrees at 8 bases. Germline lookup yields CDR1 LNHDA and CDR2 SQIVND (reference sequence). The CDR3 loop spans 14 amino acids. V lost 3 bases and J lost 8; bases outside the gene matches: 8.

The genes are TRBV4-3 and TRBJ2-1; TRBD1 agrees at 11 bases. This CDR3 comprises 18 residues. V lost 2 bases, J lost 6 bases, and 12 bases stayed unmatched. The germline V gene encodes CDR1 LGHNA and CDR2 YSLEER. The CDR3 region is CASSQLPRTGGEGNEQFF. The CDR3 coding sequence is TGCGCCAGCAGCCAATTGCCCCGGACAGGGGGCGAAGGCAATGAGCAGTTCTTC.

The J gene is TRBJ1-4, the V gene TRBV5-1; 10 nucleotides align to TRBD1. The J segment lost 8 bases and the V segment lost 0 bases, leaving 4 bases of the junction unmatched. CDR3 length: 15 amino acids. Germline V lookup: CDR1 SGHRS, CDR2 YFSETQ. For the CDR3, the DNA is TGCGCCAGCAGCTTGGTTGAGACAGGGGGCGAAAAACTGTTTTTT. As protein: CASSLVETGGEKLFF. Supplemented by reference TRBV5-1 and TRBJ1-4, the full variable domain reads KAGVTQTPRYLIKTRGQQVTLSCSPISGHRSVSWYQQTPGQGLQFLFEYFSETQRNKGNFPGRFSGRQFSNSRSEMNVSTLELGDSALYLCASSLVETGGEKLFFGSGTQLSVL.